The 14 T cell receptor beta chains below come from one sample, sequenced in a study of blood T cell repertoires in COVID-19. Sequencing was performed with immunoSEQ multiplex PCR; in TCRdb, only in-frame clones are kept and a portion is missing. The data contain more than 200,000 clones, 85% to 90% of them seen just once; the ten biggest clones take up around 2.8%. Sequencing was carried out using peripheral blood. The receptors here all came from a woman in her sixties or seventies with acute or convalescent COVID-19.

J is TRBJ1-2 and V is TRBV5-1; TRBD1 agrees at 10 bases. The CDR3 length is 15 residues. With V trimmed by 0 bases and J by 7 bases, 6 bases remained unmatched. CDR1 is SGHRS, CDR2 YFSETQ, per germline. CDR3 nucleotide sequence: TGCGCCAGCAGCTTGGCGGGACAGGGGTATAGTGGCTACACCTTC. Its translation: CASSLAGQGYSGYTF.

V and J are TRBV7-9 and TRBJ2-3; 9 bases match TRBD2. CDR1 and CDR2 from the germline V gene are SEHNR and FQNEAQ (reference sequence). This CDR3 is 17 amino acids long. V was pared by 1 base and J by 2 bases, with 7 bases of the junction left unmatched. CDR3 in DNA: TGTGCCAGCAGCTTAGGCGGGACTAGCAAGGACACAGATACGCAGTATTTT. It codes for CASSLGGTSKDTDTQYF.

This chain uses TRBV20-1 with TRBJ1-2; maybe TRBD1 (5 bases). Germline CDR1 reads DFQATT; CDR2 reads SNEGSKA (reference sequence). The CDR3 extends over 9 amino acids. V lost 4 bases and J lost 14, with 11 bases in between. CDR3: CSATGPSTF. The DNA for the CDR3 is TGCAGTGCTACAGGGCCCTCGACCTTC.

This sequence joins TRBV3-1 (or the pseudogene TRBV3-2) and TRBJ2-3; 9 bases map to TRBD2. V gave up 1 base and J gave up 4 bases; unmatched junction bases: 3. CDR1 LGHDT and CDR2 YNNKEL come from the germline V gene (reference sequence). CDR3 size: 15 residues. CDR3 sequence reads: CASSQGGGASDTQYF. The DNA of the CDR3 is TGTGCCAGCAGCCAAGGCGGGGGGGCCTCAGATACGCAGTATTTT.

This CDR3 is CASSEQPDSNYGYTF. DNA of the CDR3: TGTGCCAGCAGTGAACAGCCCGATAGTAACTATGGCTACACCTTC. The V call is TRBV6-4, the J call TRBJ1-2; D remains unclear. This CDR3 region has 15 residues. V was cut by 3 bases and J by 1 base, with 12 bases left in between. The germline V gene encodes CDR1 MRHNA and CDR2 SNTAGT.

The rearrangement uses TRBV20-1 and TRBJ1-1; D uncertain. The CDR3 spans 13 residues. V lost 3 bases and J 5 bases, leaving 13 bases between the germline ends. CDR1 and CDR2 (germline): DFQATT, SNEGSKA (reference sequence). CDR3 DNA sequence: TGCAGTGCTAGTTTGACAACACGGACTGAAGCTTTCTTT. Encoded protein: CSASLTTRTEAFF.

There are many counts of this clone. This chain uses TRBV7-9 with TRBJ2-2; possibly TRBD1 for D (6 bases). Germline assignment: CDR1 SEHNR and CDR2 FQNEAQ (reference sequence). The CDR3 runs to 15 residues. Trimming shortened V by 6 bases and J by 7 bases, and 18 bases separated the two germline ends. The CDR3 sequence is CASRRNRDEYGELFF. CDR3 DNA sequence: TGTGCCAGCAGGAGGAACAGGGACGAGTACGGGGAGCTGTTTTTT.

The chain employs TRBV2 and TRBJ1-2; D may be TRBD1 (5 bases). Germline loops: CDR1 SNHLY, CDR2 FYNNEI. The CDR3 length is 11 residues. CDR3 DNA: TGTGGGGGGGTTATGTACTATGGCTACACCTTC. This gives the protein CGGVMYYGYTF.

Only one count was recorded for this clone. DNA of the CDR3: TGCGCCAGCAGCCGAGGTACGGGCGGGACCGACTACAATGAGCAGTTCTTC. Residues: CASSRGTGGTDYNEQFF. The chain is built from TRBV4-3 and TRBJ2-1; D might be TRBD2 (6 bases). CDR1 is LGHNA and CDR2 is YSLEER in the germline V gene. Trimming took off 4 bases at V and 3 bases at J, with 19 bases between the two ends. This CDR3 contains 17 residues.

J is TRBJ1-6 and V is TRBV28; D gene uncertain. This CDR3 has 12 amino acids. Trimming took 7 bases from V and 9 from J, leaving 10 bases between them. The germline CDR1 and CDR2 sequences are MDHEN and SYDVKM. CDR3: CASNNFGSPLHF. DNA of the CDR3: TGTGCCAGCAATAATTTCGGTTCACCCCTCCACTTT.

The chain has TRBV5-1 and TRBJ2-3; no firm D call. Deletions cut 0 bases from V and 2 bases from J, with 4 bases between. CDR3 size: 13 residues. From germline, CDR1 is SGHRS and CDR2 YFSETQ. CDR3 in amino acids: CASSLGATDTQYF. CDR3 DNA sequence: TGCGCCAGCAGCTTGGGAGCCACAGATACGCAGTATTTT.

In this sample, this clone turned up once. The chain carries TRBV6-6 and TRBJ1-6, with D tentatively TRBD1 (5 bases). The CDR3 extends over 15 amino acids. V lost 4 bases and J 6 bases, leaving 13 bases between the germline ends. Germline V gene lookup returns CDR1 MNHNY and CDR2 SVGAGI (reference sequence). In nucleotides, the CDR3 is TGTGCCAGCAGTTGGGGGAGGGACGTTAATTCACCCCTCCACTTT. This gives the protein CASSWGRDVNSPLHF.

V usage is TRBV10-1 and J usage is TRBJ2-7, with 13 bases that match TRBD2. Germline trimming cut 6 bases from V and 5 bases from J; bases unmatched to any gene: 10. Per germline, CDR1 WNHNN and CDR2 SYGVQD (reference sequence). This CDR3 is 16 amino acids long. The CDR3, as DNA: TGCGCCAGCAGCAGAACTAGCGGGAGGGCCCTCCACGAGCAGTACTTC. Its protein product is CASSRTSGRALHEQYF.

The chain is built from TRBV6-2 or TRBV6-3 and TRBJ2-2, with D possibly TRBD2 on 6 matching bases. The germline V gene encodes CDR1 MNHEY and CDR2 SVGEGT. The V end was cut by 5 bases, the J end by 11 bases, with 18 bases between. The CDR3 is 14 amino acids. CDR3 DNA: TGTGCCAGCAGTACCTACAAGGAGGGGTTAGAGCTGTTTTTT. Protein product: CASSTYKEGLELFF.